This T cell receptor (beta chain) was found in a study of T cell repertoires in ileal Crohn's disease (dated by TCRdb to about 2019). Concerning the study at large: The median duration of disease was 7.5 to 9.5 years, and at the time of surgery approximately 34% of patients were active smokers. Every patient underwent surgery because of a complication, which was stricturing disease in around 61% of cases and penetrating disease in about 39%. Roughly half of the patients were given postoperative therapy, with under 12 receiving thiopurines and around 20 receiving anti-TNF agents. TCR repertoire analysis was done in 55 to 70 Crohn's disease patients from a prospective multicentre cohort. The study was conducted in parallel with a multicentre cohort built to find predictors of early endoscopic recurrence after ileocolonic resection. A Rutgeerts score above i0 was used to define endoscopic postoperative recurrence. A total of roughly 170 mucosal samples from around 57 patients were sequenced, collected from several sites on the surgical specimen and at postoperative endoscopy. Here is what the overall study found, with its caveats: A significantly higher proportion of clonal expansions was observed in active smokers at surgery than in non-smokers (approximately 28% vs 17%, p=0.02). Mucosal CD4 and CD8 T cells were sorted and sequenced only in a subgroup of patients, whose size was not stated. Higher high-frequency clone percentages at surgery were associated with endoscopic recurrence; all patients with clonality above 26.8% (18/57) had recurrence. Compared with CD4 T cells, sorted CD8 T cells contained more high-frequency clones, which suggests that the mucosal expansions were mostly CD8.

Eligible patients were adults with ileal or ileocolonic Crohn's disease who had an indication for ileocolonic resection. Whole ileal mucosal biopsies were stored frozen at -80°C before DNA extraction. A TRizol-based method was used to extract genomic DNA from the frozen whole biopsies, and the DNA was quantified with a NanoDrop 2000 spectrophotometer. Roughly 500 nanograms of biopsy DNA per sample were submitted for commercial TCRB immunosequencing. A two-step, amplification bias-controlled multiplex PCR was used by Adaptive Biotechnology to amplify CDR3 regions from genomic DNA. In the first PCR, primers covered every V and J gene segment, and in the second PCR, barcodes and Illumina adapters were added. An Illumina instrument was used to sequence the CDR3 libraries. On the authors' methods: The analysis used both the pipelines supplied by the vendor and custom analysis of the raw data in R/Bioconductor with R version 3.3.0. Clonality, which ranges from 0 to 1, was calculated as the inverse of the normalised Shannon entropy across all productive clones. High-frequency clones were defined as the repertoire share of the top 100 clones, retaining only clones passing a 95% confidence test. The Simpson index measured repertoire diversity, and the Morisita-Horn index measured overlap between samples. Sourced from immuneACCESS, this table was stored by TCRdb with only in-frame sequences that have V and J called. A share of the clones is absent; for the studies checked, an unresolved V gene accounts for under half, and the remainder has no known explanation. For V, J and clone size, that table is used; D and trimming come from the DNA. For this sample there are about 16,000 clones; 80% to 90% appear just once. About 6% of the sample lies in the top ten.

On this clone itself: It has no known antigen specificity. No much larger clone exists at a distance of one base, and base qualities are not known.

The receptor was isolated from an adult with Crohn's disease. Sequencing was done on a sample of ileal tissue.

The sequenced DNA: TGTGCCAGCAGCTTAGGGATGGGGCCGCCTGGAAACACCATATATTTT. This gives the protein CASSLGMGPPGNTIYF. Here the chain combines TRBV7-2 and TRBJ1-3; TRBD1 is a weak D gene call, 5 bases matching. The germline V gene encodes CDR1 SGHTA and CDR2 FQGNSA. Trimming costs V 1 base and J 2 bases, and their ends lie 12 bases apart. The cysteine opens and the phenylalanine closes a CDR3 of 16 amino acids. The retained sequence is limited to the CDR3, 48 bases, with the frame set at the first base. Reference TRBV7-2 and TRBJ1-3 proteins supply the regions before and after the CDR3; the full variable domain is: GAGVSQSPSNKVTEKGKDVELRCDPISGHTALYWYRQSLGQGLEFLIYFQGNSAPDKSGLPSDRFSAERTGGSVSTLTIQRTQQEDSAVYLCASSLGMGPPGNTIYFGEGSWLTVV.